A selection of T cell receptor beta chains follows, all from one sample in a study of beta chain features in type 1 diabetes. The table came from immunoSEQ multiplex PCR; TCRdb's copy has only in-frame clones and leaves some out. The table shows some 270,000 clones, with approximately 11% occurring only once. The sequencing sample was made of naive CD4+ T cells from blood. All receptors derive from a man aged 25 to 40 with type 1 diabetes. Each CDR3 is given with its conserved first and last residue. Size values are once, few and many counts, or a class for expanded clones, and some rows have none.

j_call	v_call	clone_size	cdr3_aa
TRBJ2-7	TRBV27	once	CASSPNYWRDEQYF
TRBJ2-5	TRBV5-1	.	CASSATGFETQYF
TRBJ2-3	TRBV5-1	.	CASSAYSGAADTQYF
TRBJ2-7	TRBV30	few	CAHGQGIYEQYF
TRBJ2-7	TRBV5-1	.	CASSLVAGAVYYEQYF
TRBJ2-1	TRBV19	.	CASTDVSSYNEQFF
TRBJ2-7	TRBV5-8	.	CASMRQVYEQYF
TRBJ1-1	TRBV15	.	CATSFQEGEAFF
TRBJ1-6	TRBV4-1	few	CASSQGQGSSYNSPLHF
TRBJ2-6	TRBV5-6	few	CASRGSSGANVLTF
TRBJ1-3	TRBV15	.	CATTGPGLTGNTIYF
TRBJ2-7	TRBV18	few	CASSWAWDEQYF
TRBJ2-3	TRBV7-9	.	CASSLGGSGFTDTQYF
TRBJ2-7	TRBV6-5	few	CASSYSRANPRFEQYF
TRBJ1-4	TRBV4-1	few	CASSQGLAEGEKLFF
TRBJ1-1	TRBV6-5	.	CASSYRQGTEAFF
TRBJ2-7	TRBV20-1	few	CSALTRYEQYF
TRBJ1-2	TRBV27	.	CASSLTVPPYGYTF
TRBJ2-1	TRBV7-9	.	CASSSLAKLAGGVNEQFF
TRBJ2-1	TRBV6-6	few	CASSAHSDEQFF
TRBJ2-2	TRBV13	.	CASSLGLGANTGELFF
TRBJ1-2	TRBV7-3	.	CASSLTGRGIHGYTF
TRBJ1-2	TRBV19	.	CASSTAGLGYTF
TRBJ1-1	TRBV7-6	.	CASSQQENTEAFF
TRBJ2-5	TRBV18	.	CASSPIGGQETQYF
TRBJ2-3	TRBV5-4	.	CASSGGGTDTQYF
TRBJ1-6	TRBV2	.	CASRDRGPPLHF
TRBJ1-5	TRBV6-5	.	CASSPLTWNQPQHF
TRBJ2-7	TRBV6-5	.	CASSRGTAGGEEQYF